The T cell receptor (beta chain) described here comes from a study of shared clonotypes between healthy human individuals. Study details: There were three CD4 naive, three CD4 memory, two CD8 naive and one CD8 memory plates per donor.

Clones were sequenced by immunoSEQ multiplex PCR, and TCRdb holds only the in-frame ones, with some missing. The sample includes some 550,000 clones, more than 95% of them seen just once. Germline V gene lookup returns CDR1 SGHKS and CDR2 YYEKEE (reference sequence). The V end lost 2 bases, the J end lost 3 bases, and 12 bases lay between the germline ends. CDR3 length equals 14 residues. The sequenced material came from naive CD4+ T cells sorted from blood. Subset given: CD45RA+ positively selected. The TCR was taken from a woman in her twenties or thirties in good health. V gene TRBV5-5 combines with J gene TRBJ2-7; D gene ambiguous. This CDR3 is CASSFRVLGYEQYF. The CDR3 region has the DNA TGTGCCAGCAGCTTCAGAGTCTTAGGCTACGAGCAGTACTTC.